The 16 T cell receptor beta chains presented below share a single source sample, sequenced in a study of T cell responses to AZD1222 COVID-19 vaccine. Measured with immunoSEQ multiplex PCR; TCRdb has only the in-frame clones, and not every one. The repertoire holds roughly 96,000 clones, with roughly 88% as singletons. The sequencing here drew on peripheral blood, taken on day 0 of AZD1222 vaccination. Every receptor here comes from an adult in good health.

The chain has TRBV15 and TRBJ1-4; unclear D gene. The CDR3 spans 20 residues. V lost 3 bases and J lost 1, with 24 bases in between. CDR1 and CDR2 from the germline V gene are LNHNV and YYDKDF (reference sequence). The CDR3, as DNA: TGTGCCACCAGCAGCTTGAAGGCGGGAGCCTTATTTGGAACTAATGAAAAACTGTTTTTT. Its translation is CATSSLKAGALFGTNEKLFF.

The V gene is TRBV7-2, the J gene TRBJ1-2; a possible D gene is TRBD1 (6 bases). The V gene's germline CDR1 is SGHTA and CDR2 FQGNSA. This CDR3 contains 15 residues. Trimming cost V 5 bases and J 5 bases, with 18 bases left between them. CDR3 in amino acids: CASSGTIGQLYGYTF. The CDR3 DNA reads as TGTGCCAGCAGCGGGACCATTGGACAGTTGTATGGCTACACCTTC. Full variable domain (remainder filled in from reference TRBV7-2 and TRBJ1-2): GAGVSQSPSNKVTEKGKDVELRCDPISGHTALYWYRQSLGQGLEFLIYFQGNSAPDKSGLPSDRFSAERTGGSVSTLTIQRTQQEDSAVYLCASSGTIGQLYGYTFGSGTRLTVV.

The V gene is TRBV5-4, the J gene TRBJ1-2; no clear D gene. Germline lookup yields CDR1 SGHNT and CDR2 YYREEE (reference sequence). The CDR3 contains 12 residues. The V and J ends lost 0 bases and 8 bases respectively, with 8 bases between them. This chain's CDR3 is CASSLEADGYTF. Here the CDR3 DNA reads TGTGCCAGCAGCTTGGAGGCGGACGGCTACACCTTC.

This chain links TRBV6-1 with TRBJ2-2; 7 bases map to TRBD2. The V and J ends lost 1 base and 7 bases, in that order; junction bases with no gene match: 12. Germline V gene sequence: CDR1 MNHNS, CDR2 SASEGT. The CDR3 runs to 17 residues. CDR3 nucleotide sequence: TGTGCCAGCAGTGAAGGGCTAGCGGACCCGGGAAGCGGGGAGCTGTTTTTT. Translating it yields CASSEGLADPGSGELFF.

The chain combines TRBV6-5 with TRBJ2-3; 7 positions agree with TRBD2. The CDR3 is made up of 16 amino acids. V trimming: 6 bases; J trimming: 1 base; junction bases outside the gene matches: 10. Germline V gene data show CDR1 as MNHEY and CDR2 as SVGAGI. The CDR3 protein is CASSYAGTTRTDTQYF. CDR3 in DNA: TGTGCCAGCAGCTACGCCGGGACTACTCGCACAGATACGCAGTATTTT.

The chain carries TRBV5-6 and TRBJ2-3; TRBD1 is a possible D gene (6 bases). The germline V gene has CDR1 SGHDT and CDR2 YYEEEE. V lost 1 base, J lost 2 bases, and 14 bases lay in between. The CDR3 totals 16 residues. CDR3 in amino acids: CASSLPGGGPTDTQYF. For the CDR3, the DNA is TGTGCCAGCAGCTTGCCGGGTGGGGGCCCCACAGATACGCAGTATTTT.

V and J are TRBV29-1 and TRBJ2-6; D gene unclear. Germline CDR1 and CDR2: SQVTM and ANQGSEA. The V end was cut by 0 bases, the J end by 1 base, with 7 bases between. CDR3 length: 15 residues. CDR3 nucleotides: TGCAGCGTTGAAGATCAGAATTCTGGGGCCAACGTCCTGACTTTC. Protein: CSVEDQNSGANVLTF.

The chain is built from TRBV27 and TRBJ1-5; D might be TRBD1 (6 bases). The CDR3 is 15 residues long. Trimming removed 2 bases from V and 5 bases from J, with 13 bases in between. Germline V gives CDR1 MNHEY, CDR2 SMNVEV (reference sequence). For the CDR3, the DNA is TGTGCCAGCAGTTTAAAGACCCCAGGGGATCAGCCCCAGCATTTT. It encodes CASSLKTPGDQPQHF.

This clone is labeled medium-sized. The rearrangement uses TRBV29-1 and TRBJ2-5; a possible D gene is TRBD2 (6 bases). The germline gives CDR1 SQVTM, CDR2 ANQGSEA. Trimming left V 3 bases short and J 2 bases short, with 10 bases between. The CDR3 spans 13 residues. CDR3 coding DNA: TGCAGCGTTGACGGAGGACTACAAGAGACCCAGTACTTC. Its protein is CSVDGGLQETQYF.

The chain has TRBV3-1 (or the pseudogene TRBV3-2) and TRBJ2-1; D possibly corresponds to TRBD2 (6 bases). This CDR3 is built from 14 residues. V was shortened by 3 bases and J by 9 bases, with 15 bases between the two germline ends. The germline gives CDR1 LGHDT, CDR2 YNNKEL (reference sequence). The CDR3 region is CASSQRLEAAEQFF. Written as DNA, the CDR3 is TGTGCCAGCAGCCAGAGACTAGAGGCGGCTGAGCAGTTCTTC.

The V call is TRBV5-6, the J call TRBJ1-5, with 7 bases aligning to TRBD1. This CDR3 spans 15 amino acids. V trimming: 2 bases; J trimming: 5 bases; junction bases outside the gene matches: 7. Germline assignment: CDR1 SGHDT and CDR2 YYEEEE. The DNA for the CDR3 is TGTGCCAGCAGCTTTGCAGACAGGGATGATCAGCCCCAGCATTTT. Amino acid sequence: CASSFADRDDQPQHF.

To note about this clone: Other DNA sequences in the sample encode the same CDR3. This chain uses TRBV6-1 with TRBJ2-3; tentative D call: TRBD2 (5 bases). Trimming took 1 base from V and 0 from J, leaving 8 bases between them. The CDR3 has 15 amino acids. Germline lookup yields CDR1 MNHNS and CDR2 SASEGT. The CDR3 region has the DNA TGTGCCAGCAGTGAAGACGGCGGGAGCACAGATACGCAGTATTTT. Amino acid sequence: CASSEDGGSTDTQYF.

The chain couples TRBV30 to TRBJ2-5, with D perhaps given as TRBD1 or TRBD2 (5 bases each). Trimming took off 2 bases at V and 3 bases at J, with 19 bases between the two ends. The germline gives CDR1 GTSNPN, CDR2 SVGIG (reference sequence). This CDR3 comprises 16 residues. The CDR3 coding sequence is TGTGCCTGGAGTAATACAGGAGGCGGTTTGGAAGAGACCCAGTACTTC. It encodes CAWSNTGGGLEETQYF.

The chain uses TRBV11-1 and TRBJ1-2; D remains unclear. This CDR3 contains 14 residues. V gave up 4 bases and J gave up 4 bases, with 13 bases separating them. Germline CDR1 SGHAT, CDR2 FQDESV (reference sequence). The CDR3 nucleotides read TGTGCCAGCAGCTCCAAAGCAGGTCCCTATGGCTACACCTTC. Encoded protein: CASSSKAGPYGYTF.

This chain connects TRBV7-8 to TRBJ1-3, with D uncertain. V was pared by 5 bases and J by 2 bases, with 10 bases between. Per the germline V gene, CDR1 is SGHVS and CDR2 is FQNEAQ. This CDR3 comprises 14 residues. The CDR3 DNA sequence: TGTGCCAGCAGCATGACTGTCACTGGAAACACCATATATTTT. This codes for CASSMTVTGNTIYF.

This chain uses TRBV7-9 with TRBJ2-1; TRBD2 aligns across 15 bases. Per germline, CDR1 SEHNR and CDR2 FQNEAQ (reference sequence). CDR3 length: 19 residues. Germline trimming cut 0 bases from V and 4 bases from J; bases unmatched to any gene: 7. The CDR3: CASSLAGGTSGRTYNEQFF. The CDR3 coding sequence is TGTGCCAGCAGCTTAGCAGGGGGGACTAGCGGGAGGACGTACAATGAGCAGTTCTTC.